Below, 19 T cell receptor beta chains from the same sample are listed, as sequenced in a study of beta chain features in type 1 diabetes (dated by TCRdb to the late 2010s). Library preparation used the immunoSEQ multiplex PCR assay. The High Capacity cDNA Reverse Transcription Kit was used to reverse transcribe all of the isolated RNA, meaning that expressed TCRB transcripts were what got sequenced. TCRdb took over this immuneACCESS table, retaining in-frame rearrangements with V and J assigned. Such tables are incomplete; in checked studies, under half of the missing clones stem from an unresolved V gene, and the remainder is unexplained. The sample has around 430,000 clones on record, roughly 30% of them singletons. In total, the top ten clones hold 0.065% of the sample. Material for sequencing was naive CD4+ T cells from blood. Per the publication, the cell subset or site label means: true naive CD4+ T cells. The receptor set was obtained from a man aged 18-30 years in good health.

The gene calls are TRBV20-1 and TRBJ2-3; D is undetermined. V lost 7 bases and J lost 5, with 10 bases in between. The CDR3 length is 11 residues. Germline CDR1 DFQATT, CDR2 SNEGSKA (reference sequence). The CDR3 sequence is CSVRYLDTQYF. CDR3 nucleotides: TGCAGTGTTAGGTATTTAGATACGCAGTATTTT.

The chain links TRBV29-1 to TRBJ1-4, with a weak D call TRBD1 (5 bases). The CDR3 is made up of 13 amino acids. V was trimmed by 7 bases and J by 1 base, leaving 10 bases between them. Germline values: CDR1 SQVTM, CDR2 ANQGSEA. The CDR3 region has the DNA TGCAGCGCCGGTGGGGGAACTAATGAAAAACTGTTTTTT. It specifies CSAGGGTNEKLFF.

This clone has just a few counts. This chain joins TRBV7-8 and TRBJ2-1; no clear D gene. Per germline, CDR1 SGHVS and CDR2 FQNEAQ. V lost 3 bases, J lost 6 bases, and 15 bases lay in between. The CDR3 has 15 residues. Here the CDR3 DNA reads TGTGCCAGCAGCTTTAAGGGCCCGTCGGGCAATGAGCAGTTCTTC. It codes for CASSFKGPSGNEQFF.

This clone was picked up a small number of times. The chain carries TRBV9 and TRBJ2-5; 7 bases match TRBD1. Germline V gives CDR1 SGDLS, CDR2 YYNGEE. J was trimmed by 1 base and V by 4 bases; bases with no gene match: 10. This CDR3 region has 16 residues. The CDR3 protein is CASSMSTGSIQETQYF. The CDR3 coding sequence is TGTGCCAGCAGCATGTCGACAGGGTCGATCCAAGAGACCCAGTACTTC.

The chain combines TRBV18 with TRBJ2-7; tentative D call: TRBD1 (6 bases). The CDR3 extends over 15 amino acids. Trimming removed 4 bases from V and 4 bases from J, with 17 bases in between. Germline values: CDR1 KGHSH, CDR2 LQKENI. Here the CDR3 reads CASSRAAGVVYEQYF. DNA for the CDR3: TGTGCCAGCTCACGCGCGGCAGGGGTCGTTTACGAGCAGTACTTC. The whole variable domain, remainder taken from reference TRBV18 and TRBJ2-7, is NAGVMQNPRHLVRRRGQEARLRCSPMKGHSHVYWYRQLPEEGLKFMVYLQKENIIDESGMPKERFSAEFPKEGPSILRIQQVVRGDSAAYFCASSRAAGVVYEQYFGPGTRLTVT.

The CDR3 DNA reads TGTGCCAGCAGCAAAGGCGGGACAGGGACTATCAATGAGCAGTTCTTC. It yields the protein CASSKGGTGTINEQFF. V gene TRBV21-1 combines with J gene TRBJ2-1; the table's D gene call, TRBD1, was not cross checked with the DNA. TRBV21-1 corresponds to a pseudogene. The CDR3 covers 16 residues.

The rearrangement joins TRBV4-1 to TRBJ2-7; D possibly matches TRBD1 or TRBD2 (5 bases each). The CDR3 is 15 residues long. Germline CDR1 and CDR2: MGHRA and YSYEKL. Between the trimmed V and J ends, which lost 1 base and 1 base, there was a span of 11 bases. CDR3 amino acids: CASSQGGTESYEQYF. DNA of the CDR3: TGCGCCAGCAGCCAAGGTGGGACCGAATCCTACGAGCAGTACTTC.

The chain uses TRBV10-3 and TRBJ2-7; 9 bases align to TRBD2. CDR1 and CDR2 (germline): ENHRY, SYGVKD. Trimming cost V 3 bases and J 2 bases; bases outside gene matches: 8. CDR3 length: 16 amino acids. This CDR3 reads CAISELGGRAAYEQYF. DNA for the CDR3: TGTGCCATCAGTGAATTGGGCGGGAGGGCTGCCTACGAGCAGTACTTC.

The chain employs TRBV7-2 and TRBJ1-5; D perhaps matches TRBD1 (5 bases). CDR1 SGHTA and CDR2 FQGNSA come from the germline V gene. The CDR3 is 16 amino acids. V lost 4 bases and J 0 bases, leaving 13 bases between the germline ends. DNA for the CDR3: TGTGCCAGCAGCTCAATAGACAGTTATAGCAATCAGCCCCAGCATTTT. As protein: CASSSIDSYSNQPQHF.

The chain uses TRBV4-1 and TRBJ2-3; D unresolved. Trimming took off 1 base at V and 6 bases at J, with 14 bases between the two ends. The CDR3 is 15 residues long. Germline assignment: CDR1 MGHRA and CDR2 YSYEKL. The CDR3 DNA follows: TGCGCCAGCAGCCAAGTTACCGCCCGTAGCGATACGCAGTATTTT. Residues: CASSQVTARSDTQYF.

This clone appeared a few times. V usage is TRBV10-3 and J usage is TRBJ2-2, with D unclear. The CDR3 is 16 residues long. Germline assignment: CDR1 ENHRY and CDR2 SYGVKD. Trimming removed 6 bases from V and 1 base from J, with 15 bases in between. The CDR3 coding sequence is TGTGCCATCAGGACGGACGCCCGAGGGAACACCGGGGAGCTGTTTTTT. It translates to CAIRTDARGNTGELFF.

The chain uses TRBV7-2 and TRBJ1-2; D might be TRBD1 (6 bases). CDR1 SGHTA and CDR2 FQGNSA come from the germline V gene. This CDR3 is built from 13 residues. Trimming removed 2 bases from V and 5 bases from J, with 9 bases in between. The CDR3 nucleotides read TGTGCCAGCAGCTTAACAGGGTGGTATGGCTACACCTTC. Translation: CASSLTGWYGYTF.

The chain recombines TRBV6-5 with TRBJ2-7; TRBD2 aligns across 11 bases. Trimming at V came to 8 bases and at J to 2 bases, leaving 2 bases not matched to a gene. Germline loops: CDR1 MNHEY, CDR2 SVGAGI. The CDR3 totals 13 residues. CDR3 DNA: TGTGCCAGCGGGACTAGCGGTGCCTACGAGCAGTACTTC. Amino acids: CASGTSGAYEQYF.

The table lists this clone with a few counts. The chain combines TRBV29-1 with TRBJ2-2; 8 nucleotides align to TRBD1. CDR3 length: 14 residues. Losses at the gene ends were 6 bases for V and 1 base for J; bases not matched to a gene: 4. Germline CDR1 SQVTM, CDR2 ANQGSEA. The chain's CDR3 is CSVGDRLNTGELFF. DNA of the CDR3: TGCAGCGTGGGGGACAGGTTGAACACCGGGGAGCTGTTTTTT.

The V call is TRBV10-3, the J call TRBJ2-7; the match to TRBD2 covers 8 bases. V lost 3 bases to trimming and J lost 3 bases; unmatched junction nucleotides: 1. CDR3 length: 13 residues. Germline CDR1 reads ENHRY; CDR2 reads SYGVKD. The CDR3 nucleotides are TGTGCCATCAGTGACGGGACTAGCTACGAGCAGTACTTC. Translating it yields CAISDGTSYEQYF.

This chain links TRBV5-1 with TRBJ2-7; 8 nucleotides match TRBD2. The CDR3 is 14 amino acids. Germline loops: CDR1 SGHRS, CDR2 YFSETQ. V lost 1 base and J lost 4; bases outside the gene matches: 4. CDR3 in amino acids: CASSLMTSVYEQYF. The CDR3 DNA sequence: TGCGCCAGCAGCTTGATGACTAGCGTGTACGAGCAGTACTTC.

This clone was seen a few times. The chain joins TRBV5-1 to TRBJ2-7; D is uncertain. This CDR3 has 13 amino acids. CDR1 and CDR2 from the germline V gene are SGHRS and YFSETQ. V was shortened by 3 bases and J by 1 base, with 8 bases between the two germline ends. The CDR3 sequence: CASSYGISYEQYF. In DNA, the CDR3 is TGCGCCAGCAGCTATGGGATTTCCTACGAGCAGTACTTC.

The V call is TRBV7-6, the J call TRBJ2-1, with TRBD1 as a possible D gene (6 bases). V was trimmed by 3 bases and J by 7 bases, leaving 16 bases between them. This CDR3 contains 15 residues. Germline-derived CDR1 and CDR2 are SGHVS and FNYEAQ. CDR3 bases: TGTGCCAGCAGCTTCCTAAACGCAGGGGCAAATGAGCAGTTCTTC. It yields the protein CASSFLNAGANEQFF.

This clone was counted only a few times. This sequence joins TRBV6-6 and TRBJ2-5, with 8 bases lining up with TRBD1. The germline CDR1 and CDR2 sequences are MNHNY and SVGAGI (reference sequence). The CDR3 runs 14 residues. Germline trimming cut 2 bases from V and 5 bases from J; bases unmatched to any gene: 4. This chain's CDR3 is CASSYDRGGETQYF. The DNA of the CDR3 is TGTGCCAGCAGTTACGACAGGGGTGGGGAGACCCAGTACTTC.